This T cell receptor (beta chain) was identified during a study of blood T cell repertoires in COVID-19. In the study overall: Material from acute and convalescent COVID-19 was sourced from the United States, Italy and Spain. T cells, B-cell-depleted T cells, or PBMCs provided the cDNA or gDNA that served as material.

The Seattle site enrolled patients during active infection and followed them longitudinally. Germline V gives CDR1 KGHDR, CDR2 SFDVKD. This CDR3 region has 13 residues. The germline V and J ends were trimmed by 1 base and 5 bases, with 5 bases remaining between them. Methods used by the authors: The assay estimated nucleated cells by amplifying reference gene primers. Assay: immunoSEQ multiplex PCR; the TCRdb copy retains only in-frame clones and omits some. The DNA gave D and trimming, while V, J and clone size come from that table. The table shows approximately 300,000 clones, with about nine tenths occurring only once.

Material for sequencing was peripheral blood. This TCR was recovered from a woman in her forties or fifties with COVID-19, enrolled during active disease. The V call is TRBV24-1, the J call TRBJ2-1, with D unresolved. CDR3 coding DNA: TGTGCCACCAGTGATTTTTACAACAATGAGCAGTTCTTC. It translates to CATSDFYNNEQFF.